This T cell receptor beta chain was identified during a study of shared clonotypes between healthy human individuals. The repertoire was sequenced with immunoSEQ multiplex PCR; TCRdb's copy has only in-frame clones and lacks some. The sample contains over a million clones, around 78% of which appear only once. V dropped 7 bases and J dropped 4; count of bases not matched to a gene: 14. The CDR3 length is 18 residues. CDR1 is LGHNA, CDR2 YNFKEQ, per germline. This clone was observed many times. The sequence came from a man between 18 and 35 years old in good health. Some clones in this sample may be carry-over from other donors' samples. Sample: memory CD4+ T cells from PBMCs. The subset here: CD45RA-negative fraction. The V call is TRBV4-2, the J call TRBJ2-2, with TRBD2 matching 11 bases. The DNA for the CDR3 is TGTGCCAGCAAAGAGGTTAGACGGGGACTAGCGGTCACCGGGGAGCTGTTTTTT. Translation gives CASKEVRRGLAVTGELFF.